The present T cell receptor (beta chain) was sequenced within a study of blood T cell repertoires in COVID-19. This CDR3 region has 16 residues. CDR1 and CDR2 from the germline V gene are MNHEY and SVGAGI. J lost 4 bases, V lost 0 bases, and 9 bases had no gene match. The protocol was immunoSEQ multiplex PCR, while the TCRdb copy is restricted to in-frame clones and leaves out a portion. The sample shows about half a million clones, about 91% of them seen only once. This receptor was identified in a man aged 18 to 35 with COVID-19, enrolled during active disease. Sequencing input: peripheral blood. This chain joins TRBV6-5 and TRBJ2-7; 7 bases fit TRBD2. CDR3 amino acids: CASSYSIGGLGYEQYF. As DNA, the CDR3 is TGTGCCAGCAGTTACTCGATCGGGGGGTTGGGATACGAGCAGTACTTC.